These T cell receptor beta chains were read from a single sample in a study of memory CD8 T cells in hepatitis C reinfection. Produced via immunoSEQ multiplex PCR; TCRdb's table is partial and in-frame only. The table shows 45,000 to 55,000 clones, with roughly 89% occurring only once. The sequenced sample consisted of naive CD8+ T cells sorted from blood. These TCRs come from a man aged 18 to 35 with hepatitis C virus infection. Both conserved end residues are part of each CDR3. Each record gives: D gene, J gene, V gene, clone size, CDR3 DNA, CDR3 protein. D genes are given only for firm matches. Clone size is not always given. Where it is, it says once, few, many or a class for expanded clones.

NA	TRBJ2-1	TRBV5-1	once	TGCGCCAGCAGCTTGAGGGGGAGGGTCTCCTACAATGAGCAGTTCTTC	CASSLRGRVSYNEQFF
TRBD2	TRBJ2-1	TRBV11-2	NA	TGTGCCAGCAGCCCCCCCTTCATACTAGCGGGGATCTACAATGAGCAGTTCTTC	CASSPPFILAGIYNEQFF
NA	TRBJ1-2	TRBV7-9	NA	TGTGCCAGCAGCGCCGACCCGGGCTATGGCTACACCTTC	CASSADPGYGYTF
TRBD1	TRBJ2-1	TRBV7-9	NA	TGTGCCAGCAGCACCACAGGGGCCTATGAGCAGTTCTTC	CASSTTGAYEQFF
TRBD1	TRBJ2-5	TRBV25-1	once	TGTGCCAGCAGTGTAGGGACAGGGGAAGAGACCCAGTACTTC	CASSVGTGEETQYF
TRBD2	TRBJ2-5	TRBV18	NA	TGTGCCAGCTCACCACTAGCGGGGCATCAAGAGACCCAGTACTTC	CASSPLAGHQETQYF
TRBD2	TRBJ2-1	TRBV29-1	NA	TGCAGCGTTGAAGATCTTTTGAGGGAGGGAGGGAACAATGAGCAGTTCTTC	CSVEDLLREGGNNEQFF
TRBD1	TRBJ1-1	TRBV4-1	NA	TGCGCCAGCAGCCAAGAGACAGGGCTGGCTGAAGCTTTCTTT	CASSQETGLAEAFF
TRBD2	TRBJ2-3	TRBV14	NA	TGTGCCAGCAGCCCCGGGACTAGCGGGGATACGCAGTATTTT	CASSPGTSGDTQYF
NA	TRBJ2-7	TRBV27	NA	TGTGCCAGCAGTTTAGGTGGAGAGGGGGCCTACGAGCAGTACTTC	CASSLGGEGAYEQYF
NA	TRBJ2-7	TRBV27	NA	TGTGCCAGCAGTTCACCACAGCGGACCTACGAGCAGTACTTC	CASSSPQRTYEQYF
NA	TRBJ2-3	TRBV27	NA	TGTGCCAGCAGTTTATTAGGAAGCGGCTCCGATACGCAGTATTTT	CASSLLGSGSDTQYF
TRBD1	TRBJ1-6	TRBV7-8	NA	TGTGCCAGCAGTACAACGACAGGGGAAAGCTCCTATAATTCACCCCTCCACTTT	CASSTTTGESSYNSPLHF
TRBD2	TRBJ2-3	TRBV29-1	NA	TGCAGCGTTGAAGATTTGATGCTAGCGGGAGTGGGGGGATTGGCAGATACGCAGTATTTT	CSVEDLMLAGVGGLADTQYF
TRBD1	TRBJ1-1	TRBV29-1	NA	TGCAGCGTTGTCGGGACAGGGGGCCCCTCTGGCACTGAAGCTTTCTTT	CSVVGTGGPSGTEAFF
NA	TRBJ2-3	TRBV11-2	NA	TGTGCCAGCAGCTTAGGATTAGCGGACTACACAGATACGCAGTATTTT	CASSLGLADYTDTQYF